These T cell receptor beta chains were read from a single sample in a study of blood T cell repertoires in COVID-19. Sequencing was performed with immunoSEQ multiplex PCR; in TCRdb, only in-frame clones are kept and a portion is missing. Here the sample spans 200,000 to 250,000 clones, approximately 80% being singletons. Sequencing was carried out using peripheral blood. These receptors all stem from a woman older than 75 with active or convalescent COVID-19. Both conserved end residues are part of each CDR3. A D gene is named only where the DNA matches it firmly. The size field is filled for only some rows; it gives once, few, many or a size class.

CDR3aa	CDR3nt	v_gene	j_gene	d_gene	abundance
CATARRGGGTDTQYF	TGTGCCACCGCGCGTCGGGGAGGGGGCACAGATACGCAGTATTTT	TRBV7-2	TRBJ2-3	TRBD2	once
CASSRQGVTGELFF	TGTGCCAGCTCACGACAGGGGGTTACCGGGGAGCTGTTTTTT	TRBV18	TRBJ2-2	TRBD1	-
CASSDRGLNTEAFF	TGTGCCAGCAGCGACAGGGGGCTCAACACTGAAGCTTTCTTT	TRBV3-1/TRBV3-2	TRBJ1-1	TRBD1	-
CASSVGGTGKAFF	TGTGCCAGCAGCGTAGGAGGGACAGGTAAAGCTTTCTTT	TRBV5-4	TRBJ1-1	TRBD1	-
CASSLAGGHRNEQFF	TGTGCCAGCAGCTTAGCAGGGGGACACCGTAATGAGCAGTTCTTC	TRBV7-2	TRBJ2-1	-	-
CASSGSWRGGEQFF	TGTGCCAGCAGCGGATCCTGGAGAGGGGGTGAGCAGTTCTTC	TRBV9	TRBJ2-1	-	once
CASSFEGQITEAFF	TGCGCCAGCAGCTTTGAGGGACAGATCACTGAAGCTTTCTTT	TRBV5-1	TRBJ1-1	TRBD1	few
CASSPWTGQSGNYGYTF	TGTGCCAGCAGCCCCTGGACAGGGCAAAGTGGGAACTATGGCTACACCTTC	TRBV7-8	TRBJ1-2	TRBD1	-
CASSWGQGETQYF	TGCGCCAGCAGCTGGGGACAGGGGGAGACCCAGTACTTC	TRBV5-1	TRBJ2-5	TRBD1	-
CASTETQYF	TGCGCCAGCACTGAGACCCAGTACTTC	TRBV10-1	TRBJ2-5	-	-
CASRRADYEQYF	TGTGCCAGCAGGCGGGCAGACTACGAGCAGTACTTC	TRBV27	TRBJ2-7	-	-
CASSPPGTGWNTIYF	TGTGCCAGCAGCCCCCCGGGGACAGGGTGGAACACCATATATTTT	TRBV3-1/TRBV3-2	TRBJ1-3	TRBD1	-
CSVETDRVYGYTF	TGCAGCGTTGAGACGGACAGGGTCTATGGCTACACCTTC	TRBV29-1	TRBJ1-2	TRBD1	-
CASSYEGRSGELFF	TGTGCCAGCAGTTATGAGGGCCGGAGCGGGGAGCTGTTTTTT	TRBV6-6	TRBJ2-2	-	-
CAWSVGGNTEAFF	TGTGCCTGGAGTGTAGGGGGAAACACTGAAGCTTTCTTT	TRBV30	TRBJ1-1	-	-
CASSPGTGQKKLFF	TGCGCCAGCAGCCCCGGGACAGGACAGAAAAAACTGTTTTTT	TRBV5-1	TRBJ1-4	TRBD1	-
CAWSVRAGGPTDTQYF	TGTGCCTGGAGTGTACGGGCGGGAGGGCCAACAGATACGCAGTATTTT	TRBV30	TRBJ2-3	TRBD2	-
CASSQGPGRSDTQYF	TGCGCCAGCAGCCAAGGCCCCGGGAGATCAGATACGCAGTATTTT	TRBV4-1	TRBJ2-3	-	-
CASSPGQGFSNQPQHF	TGTGCCAGCTCACCAGGGCAGGGGTTTAGCAATCAGCCCCAGCATTTT	TRBV18	TRBJ1-5	-	-
CASSLEAEYQETQYF	TGTGCCAGCAGTTTAGAGGCAGAATACCAAGAGACCCAGTACTTC	TRBV27	TRBJ2-5	-	few
CASSSGGSYNEQFF	TGTGCCAGCAGCTCCGGGGGTTCCTACAATGAGCAGTTCTTC	TRBV7-3	TRBJ2-1	-	-
CASSTYTVGELFF	TGTGCCAGCAGCACATACACAGTCGGGGAGCTGTTTTTT	TRBV7-2	TRBJ2-2	-	-
CASSQDSKNEKLFF	TGTGCCAGCAGCCAAGACAGCAAGAATGAAAAACTGTTTTTT	TRBV7-9	TRBJ1-4	-	-
CASSPRVKKDTQYF	TGTGCCAGCAGCCCCCGCGTAAAGAAGGATACGCAGTATTTT	TRBV3-1/TRBV3-2	TRBJ2-3	-	-
CASSRGTGVTGELFF	TGTGCCAGCTCTCGGGGGACAGGGGTCACCGGGGAGCTGTTTTTT	TRBV27	TRBJ2-2	TRBD1	-
CASSSGTRQEQYF	TGTGCCAGCAGCTCGGGGACACGGCAGGAGCAGTACTTC	TRBV5-4	TRBJ2-7	-	once
CASRPTSGRTDTQYF	TGTGCCAGCAGGCCGACTAGCGGGAGGACAGATACGCAGTATTTT	TRBV3-1/TRBV3-2	TRBJ2-3	TRBD2	-
CASSLTGTGTDYEQYF	TGTGCCAGCAGCCTTACCGGGACAGGGACCGACTACGAGCAGTACTTC	TRBV5-5	TRBJ2-7	TRBD1	-
CASGGQNTEAFF	TGTGCCAGTGGCGGGCAGAACACTGAAGCTTTCTTT	TRBV19	TRBJ1-1	-	-
CASNKDSYNEQFF	TGTGCCAGCAACAAGGACTCGTACAATGAGCAGTTCTTC	TRBV6-6	TRBJ2-1	-	-
CASSSTGTGGGNTIYF	TGTGCCAGCTCATCCACCGGGACAGGGGGCGGAAACACCATATATTTT	TRBV18	TRBJ1-3	TRBD1	-
CASNRLAGGNEQFF	TGTGCCAGCAACCGACTAGCGGGGGGAAATGAGCAGTTCTTC	TRBV13	TRBJ2-1	TRBD2	-
CASRSGLRNQPQHF	TGTGCCAGCCGATCAGGGCTGCGCAATCAGCCCCAGCATTTT	TRBV6-6	TRBJ1-5	-	-
CASSPTVRVYGYTF	TGTGCCAGTAGTCCGACAGTCAGGGTATATGGCTACACCTTC	TRBV19	TRBJ1-2	-	-
CASSQDRPRGTDYNEQFF	TGTGCCAGCAGCCAAGATCGTCCCCGCGGGACAGACTACAATGAGCAGTTCTTC	TRBV3-1/TRBV3-2	TRBJ2-1	-	-
CASSSDSSNYGYTF	TGTGCCAGCAGCTCGGACAGTTCTAACTATGGCTACACCTTC	TRBV5-4	TRBJ1-2	-	once
CASSYSGQGRTEAFF	TGTGCCAGCAGTTACTCAGGACAGGGGCGCACTGAAGCTTTCTTT	TRBV6-5	TRBJ1-1	TRBD1	-
CASSVASGGAYEQYF	TGTGCCAGCAGCGTAGCTAGCGGGGGGGCCTACGAGCAGTACTTC	TRBV11-2	TRBJ2-7	TRBD2	-
CASSSPGANTGELFF	TGTGCCAGCAGTTCGCCGGGAGCGAACACCGGGGAGCTGTTTTTT	TRBV28	TRBJ2-2	-	few
CASSQGIAGALNEQFF	TGTGCCAGCAGCCAAGGAATAGCGGGAGCCTTGAATGAGCAGTTCTTC	TRBV4-2	TRBJ2-1	TRBD2	few
CASSSLGASTEAFF	TGTGCCAGCAGTTCCCTTGGAGCCTCCACTGAAGCTTTCTTT	TRBV6-2/TRBV6-3	TRBJ1-1	-	-
CASTARGSGANVLTF	TGTGCCAGTACCGCCAGGGGCTCTGGGGCCAACGTCCTGACTTTC	TRBV19	TRBJ2-6	-	-
CASSQTGGRGEKLFF	TGTGCCAGCAGTCAAACAGGGGGTCGCGGTGAAAAACTGTTTTTT	TRBV7-3	TRBJ1-4	TRBD1	-
CASSESDRVAKNIQYF	TGTGCCAGCAGTGAATCTGACCGGGTAGCCAAAAACATTCAGTACTTC	TRBV2	TRBJ2-4	-	-
CASSLGTSGRPQDTQYF	TGCGCCAGCAGCTTGGGGACTAGCGGGAGGCCTCAGGATACGCAGTATTTT	TRBV5-1	TRBJ2-3	TRBD2	-
CASSFNLRGTSGEKLFF	TGTGCCAGCAGCTTTAACCTGAGAGGGACTTCGGGTGAAAAACTGTTTTTT	TRBV5-5	TRBJ1-4	-	-
CASGWGLLNEQFF	TGTGCTAGTGGTTGGGGCCTGCTCAATGAGCAGTTCTTC	TRBV12-5	TRBJ2-1	-	-